Shown below are 8 T cell receptor beta chains from a single sample sequenced in a study of blood T cell repertoires in COVID-19. Libraries were prepared by immunoSEQ multiplex PCR; TCRdb keeps only in-frame clonotypes and omits some of them. The data hold 200,000 to 250,000 clones, with 75% to 85% observed a single time. The specimen was PBMCs or T cells enriched from blood (not recorded which). The receptors come from a woman in her thirties or forties with acute COVID-19.

The chain uses TRBV5-4 and TRBJ2-7; D is perhaps TRBD1 (6 bases). V was clipped by 4 bases and J by 1 base, with 9 bases between them. Germline CDR1 and CDR2: SGHNT and YYREEE (reference sequence). CDR3 size: 13 residues. The CDR3 region is CASSRDNSYEQYF. The CDR3 bases are TGTGCCAGCAGCCGGGACAATTCCTACGAGCAGTACTTC.

This clone was counted a single time. The chain uses TRBV4-1 and TRBJ2-1, with 7 nucleotides matching TRBD2. Germline-derived CDR1 and CDR2 are MGHRA and YSYEKL. V lost 0 bases to trimming and J lost 3 bases; unmatched junction nucleotides: 8. The CDR3 totals 17 residues. CDR3 nucleotides: TGCGCCAGCAGCCAAGATCGGAATAGCGGGTTCTACAATGAGCAGTTCTTC. Protein sequence: CASSQDRNSGFYNEQFF.

The V gene is TRBV18, the J gene TRBJ2-1; tentative D call: TRBD2 (6 bases). V was trimmed by 2 bases and J by 6 bases, leaving 14 bases between them. Germline V gives CDR1 KGHSH, CDR2 LQKENI. The CDR3 is 15 residues long. The DNA for the CDR3 is TGTGCCAGCTCACCATGGAGGGCCCAATTCAATGAGCAGTTCTTC. Amino acids: CASSPWRAQFNEQFF.

To note about this clone: The same CDR3 arises from other DNA sequences in this sample as well. The chain recombines TRBV12-3 or TRBV12-4 with TRBJ1-1; D uncertain. Trimming removed 3 bases from V and 4 bases from J, with 9 bases in between. This CDR3 region has 13 residues. DNA of the CDR3: TGTGCCAGCAGTTTGGGTGGAGGCACTGAAGCTTTCTTT. Protein: CASSLGGGTEAFF.

V is TRBV28 and J is TRBJ1-2; 7 nucleotides match TRBD1. CDR1 and CDR2 from the germline V gene are MDHEN and SYDVKM. This CDR3 comprises 14 residues. The V gene end was trimmed by 6 bases and the J gene end by 4 bases; junction bases not matched to a gene: 8. In nucleotides, the CDR3 is TGTGCCAGCAGGCCTACAGGGGAGCTCTATGGCTACACCTTC. Its protein product is CASRPTGELYGYTF.

The chain recombines TRBV5-1 with TRBJ2-1; TRBD1 matches 7 bases. V gave up 4 bases and J gave up 5 bases; unmatched junction bases: 9. CDR3 length: 15 residues. Per germline, CDR1 SGHRS and CDR2 YFSETQ. As DNA, the CDR3 is TGCGCCAGCAGCCTAGGACAGGCAAGGGACAATGAGCAGTTCTTC. This encodes CASSLGQARDNEQFF. Based on the CDR3 plus reference TRBV5-1 and TRBJ2-1, the full variable domain is KAGVTQTPRYLIKTRGQQVTLSCSPISGHRSVSWYQQTPGQGLQFLFEYFSETQRNKGNFPGRFSGRQFSNSRSEMNVSTLELGDSALYLCASSLGQARDNEQFFGPGTRLTVL.

This chain connects TRBV9 to TRBJ1-2; TRBD1 matches 9 bases. The CDR3 totals 15 residues. Germline trimming cut 6 bases from V and 6 bases from J; bases unmatched to any gene: 12. Germline V CDR1 and CDR2: SGDLS, YYNGEE. CDR3 DNA sequence: TGTGCCAGCACCATTCTACAGGGGGCGGGTGATGGCTACACCTTC. This sequence encodes CASTILQGAGDGYTF.

This chain uses TRBV28 with TRBJ2-6; D perhaps matches TRBD1 (5 bases). V dropped 6 bases and J dropped 3 bases, with 18 bases sitting between them. Germline loops: CDR1 MDHEN, CDR2 SYDVKM. The CDR3 runs to 17 residues. The CDR3 nucleotides are TGTGCCAGCAGCCCCGTTGGCAGGGTGCTTGGGGCCAACGTCCTGACTTTC. Protein sequence: CASSPVGRVLGANVLTF. Full variable domain (remainder filled in from reference TRBV28 and TRBJ2-6): DVKVTQSSRYLVKRTGEKVFLECVQDMDHENMFWYRQDPGLGLRLIYFSYDVKMKEKGDIPEGYSVSREKKERFSLILESASTNQTSMYLCASSPVGRVLGANVLTFGAGSRLTVL.